These T cell receptor beta chains were read from a single sample in a study of CDR3 diversity in severe acne. TCRdb re-called the PCR reads with MiXCR, one entry per CDR3 protein. This table has fewer than 100,000 distinct CDR3 sequences, 50% to 65% appearing once. Sequenced input: blood. These receptors were collected from a male donor in good health, without acne. Each CDR3 is given with its conserved first and last residue. Fields, in order: V gene, J gene, CDR3 protein.

TRBV30	TRBJ1-2	CAWSPLSQGAPNYGYTF
TRBV7-2	TRBJ2-1	CASRGGDEQFF
TRBV19	TRBJ1-6	CASSIVVVEEAGDSPLHF
TRBV24-1	TRBJ2-7	CATSDRTGGGEQYF
TRBV7-2	TRBJ2-5	CASSFTRETQYF
TRBV10-3	TRBJ2-7	CAISETSGDGPEQYF
TRBV24-1	TRBJ1-2	CATSDPTGKDGYTF
TRBV19	TRBJ1-1	CASSIEGRTEAFF
TRBV9	TRBJ2-3	CASSVLVGVAASTDTQYF
TRBV7-2	TRBJ2-7	CASSREGRHEQYF
TRBV7-6	TRBJ1-1	CASSLKGVGYTEAFF
TRBV5-5	TRBJ2-6	CASSFARVLDGANVLTF
TRBV11-2	TRBJ2-5	CASSILSGQQETQYF
TRBV7-9	TRBJ2-2	CASSLIRAGNTGELFF
TRBV19	TRBJ1-2	CASSMGRLRGYTF
TRBV14	TRBJ2-7	CASSPTPYEQYF
TRBV20-1	TRBJ2-1	CSATLGGAKWEGENEQFF
TRBV9	TRBJ1-1	CASSPRQGSFNTEAFF
TRBV5-4	TRBJ2-7	CASSKGLAGGDYEQYF
TRBV19	TRBJ2-7	CATKRTGGPYEQYF
TRBV10-3	TRBJ2-7	CAIMPSGTSGTYEQYF
TRBV25-1	TRBJ1-1	CASSDESLAGNTEAFF
TRBV5-8	TRBJ1-3	CASSLAPESSGNTIYF